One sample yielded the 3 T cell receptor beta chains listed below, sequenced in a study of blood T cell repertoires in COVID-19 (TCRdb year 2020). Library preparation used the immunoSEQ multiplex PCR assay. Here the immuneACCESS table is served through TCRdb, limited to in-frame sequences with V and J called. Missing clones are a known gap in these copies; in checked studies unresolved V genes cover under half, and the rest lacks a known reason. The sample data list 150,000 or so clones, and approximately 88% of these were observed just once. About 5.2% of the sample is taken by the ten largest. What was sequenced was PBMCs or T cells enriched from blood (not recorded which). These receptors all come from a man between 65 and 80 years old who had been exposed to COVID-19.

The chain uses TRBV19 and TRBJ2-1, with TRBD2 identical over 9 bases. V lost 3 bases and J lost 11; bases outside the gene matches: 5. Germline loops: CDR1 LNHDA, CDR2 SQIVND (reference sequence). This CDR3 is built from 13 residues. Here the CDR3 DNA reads TGTGCCAGTAGTATGGGGGCGGGAGGGCAGCAGTTCTTC. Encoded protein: CASSMGAGGQQFF.

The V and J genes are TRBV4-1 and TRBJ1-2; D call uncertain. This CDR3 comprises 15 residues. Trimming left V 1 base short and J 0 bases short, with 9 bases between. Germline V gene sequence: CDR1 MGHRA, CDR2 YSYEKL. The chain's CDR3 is CASSQVILANYGYTF. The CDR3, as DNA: TGCGCCAGCAGCCAAGTCATCTTAGCTAACTATGGCTACACCTTC.

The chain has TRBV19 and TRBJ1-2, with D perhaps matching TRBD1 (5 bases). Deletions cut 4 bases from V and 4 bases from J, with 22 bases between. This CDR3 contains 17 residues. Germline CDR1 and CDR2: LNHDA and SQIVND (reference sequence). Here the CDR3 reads CASSRTGGWTALYGYTF. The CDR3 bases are TGTGCCAGTAGTAGGACCGGGGGTTGGACGGCTCTCTATGGCTACACCTTC.